This TCR beta chain was documented in a study of blood T cells in healthy people across ages. With a J-beta primer mix and a sample-barcoded 5' primer, a second PCR ran about 7 to 11 cycles. TCRdb ran MiXCR on the 5' RACE reads and lists one entry per CDR3 protein. The data contain around 1,000,000 distinct CDR3 sequences, 20% to 25% of them singletons. This clonotype was observed a handful of times. These sequences were also reported in another study, on T cells of mothers and their children.

The source is a girl aged 2 to 9 in good health. Sequences were obtained from blood.

CDR3 in DNA: TGTGCCAGCAGTTTACTCTTGGCCAACAATGAGCAGTTCTTC. Its protein is CASSLLLANNEQFF. The V gene is TRBV12-3 or TRBV12-4, the J gene TRBJ2-1; no definite D call. Trimming pared 2 bases from V and 5 bases from J, leaving 10 bases between. The CDR3 is made up of 14 amino acids.